The present TCR beta chain was sequenced within a study of T-cell reconstitution after alpha-beta-depleted transplantation in children. Whole-study findings and limits: It was reported that alpha-beta T cells came from several hundred expanded graft clones (about two months after transplant). At the one-year point after transplant, T-cell counts and TCRbeta diversity were found to come mostly from T cells that had been newly produced. High day-60 TCRbeta diversity in some patients came from surviving recipient T cells and thymic progenitors.

The CDR3 contains 16 residues. Germline V gives CDR1 SQVTM, CDR2 ANQGSEA. Trimming pared 7 bases from V and 0 bases from J, leaving 21 bases between. This clonotype was counted at least ten times. Its antigen is currently unknown. During its preparation, the TCRbeta library received unique molecular identifiers. From the PCR reads, TCRdb called clonotypes with MiXCR, one entry per CDR3 protein. Seen here are under 60,000 distinct CDR3 sequences, about 5.7% observed once, and the top ten hold roughly 31%. The specimen comprised PBMCs, mostly from graft donor cells, sampled 60 days after TCRalphabeta/CD19-depleted stem cell transplant. The TCR was taken from a female patient aged 2 to 10 who had a stem cell transplant for aplastic anemia, so the T cells may come from the graft donor. This chain links TRBV29-1 with TRBJ1-1, with D unresolved. The DNA of the CDR3 is TGCAGCGCCCTGTTTATGGGGAATTTTATGAACACTGAAGCTTTCTTT. Its translation is CSALFMGNFMNTEAFF.